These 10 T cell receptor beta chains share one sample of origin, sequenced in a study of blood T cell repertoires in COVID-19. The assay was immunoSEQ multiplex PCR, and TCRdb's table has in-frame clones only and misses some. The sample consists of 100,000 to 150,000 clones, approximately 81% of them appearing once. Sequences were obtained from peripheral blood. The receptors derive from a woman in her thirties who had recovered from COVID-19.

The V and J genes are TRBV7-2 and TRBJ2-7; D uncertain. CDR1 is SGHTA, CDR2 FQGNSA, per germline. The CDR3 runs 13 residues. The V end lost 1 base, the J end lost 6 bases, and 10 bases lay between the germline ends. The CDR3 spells CASSLVMASEQYF. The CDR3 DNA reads TGTGCCAGCAGCTTAGTAATGGCATCCGAGCAGTACTTC.

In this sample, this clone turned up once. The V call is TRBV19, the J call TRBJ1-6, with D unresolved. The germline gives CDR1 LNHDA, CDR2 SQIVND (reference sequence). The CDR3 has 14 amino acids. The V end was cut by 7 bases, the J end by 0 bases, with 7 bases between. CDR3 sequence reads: CASTYSSYNSPLHF. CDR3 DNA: TGTGCCAGTACCTACAGCTCCTATAATTCACCCCTCCACTTT.

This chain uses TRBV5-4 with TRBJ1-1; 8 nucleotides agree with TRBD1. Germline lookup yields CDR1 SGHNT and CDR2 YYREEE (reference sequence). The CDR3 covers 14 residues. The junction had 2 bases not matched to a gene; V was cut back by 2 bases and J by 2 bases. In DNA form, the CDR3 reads TGTGCCAGCAGCTTTGGACAGGGAAACACTGAAGCTTTCTTT. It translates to CASSFGQGNTEAFF.

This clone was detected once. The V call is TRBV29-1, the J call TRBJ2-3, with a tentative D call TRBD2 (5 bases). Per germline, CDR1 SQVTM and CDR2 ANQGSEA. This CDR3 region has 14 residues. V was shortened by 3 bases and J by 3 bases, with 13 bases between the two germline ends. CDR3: CSVEPAGRTDTQYF. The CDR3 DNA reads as TGCAGCGTTGAGCCGGCGGGCCGAACAGATACGCAGTATTTT.

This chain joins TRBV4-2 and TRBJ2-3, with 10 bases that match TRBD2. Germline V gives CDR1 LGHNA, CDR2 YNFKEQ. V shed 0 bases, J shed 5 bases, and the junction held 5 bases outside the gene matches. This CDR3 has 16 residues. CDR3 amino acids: CASSQDAAGGLDTQYF. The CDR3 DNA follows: TGTGCCAGCAGCCAAGATGCAGCGGGGGGGCTAGATACGCAGTATTTT.

The chain's CDR3 is CASSPRGAPYNEQFF. The CDR3 nucleotides are TGCGCCAGCAGCCCCCGGGGGGCCCCCTACAATGAGCAGTTCTTC. The rearrangement joins TRBV4-1 to TRBJ2-1; TRBD2 is a possible D gene (7 bases). CDR3 size: 15 residues. Germline CDR1 MGHRA, CDR2 YSYEKL. Trimming took off 4 bases at V and 2 bases at J, with 12 bases between the two ends.

CDR3 in amino acids: CASSSNPVGVPGELFF. The CDR3 DNA follows: TGTGCCAGCAGCTCCAACCCTGTCGGGGTGCCAGGGGAGCTGTTTTTT. This sequence joins TRBV7-3 and TRBJ2-2; D possibly corresponds to TRBD2 (5 bases). CDR1 is SGHTA and CDR2 is FQGTGA in the germline V gene. The V end was cut by 4 bases, the J end by 8 bases, with 20 bases between. The CDR3 covers 16 residues.

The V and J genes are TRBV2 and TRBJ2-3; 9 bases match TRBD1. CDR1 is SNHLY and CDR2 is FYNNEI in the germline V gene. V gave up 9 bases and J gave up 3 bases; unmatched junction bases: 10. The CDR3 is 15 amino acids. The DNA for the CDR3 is TGTGCCAGTCGGACAGGGGCCCCCCTGACAGATACGCAGTATTTT. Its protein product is CASRTGAPLTDTQYF.

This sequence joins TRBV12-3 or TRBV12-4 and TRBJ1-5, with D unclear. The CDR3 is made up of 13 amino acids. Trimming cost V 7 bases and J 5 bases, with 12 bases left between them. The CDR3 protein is CASKTAGDQPQHF. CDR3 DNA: TGTGCCAGCAAAACTGCGGGCGATCAGCCCCAGCATTTT.

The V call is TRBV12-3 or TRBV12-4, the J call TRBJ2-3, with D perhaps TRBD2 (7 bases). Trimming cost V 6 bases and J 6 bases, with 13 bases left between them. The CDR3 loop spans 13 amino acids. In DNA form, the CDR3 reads TGTGCCAGCAGCCCGGGGGGCCCCGATACGCAGTATTTT. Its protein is CASSPGGPDTQYF.